These T cell receptor beta chains were read from a single sample in a study of CD8 T cells in ankylosing spondylitis. One entry per CDR3 protein, called by TCRdb with MiXCR from the 5' RACE reads. This sample has approximately 150,000 distinct CDR3 sequences; under 45% occur once, and the top ten carry 12% to 15%. The material sequenced was synovial fluid, either unsorted or a sorted T cell fraction (not recorded which). The receptors originated from a male donor with ankylosing spondylitis. The CDR3 runs from the conserved cysteine through the conserved F or W. Each record gives: J gene, D gene, V gene, CDR3 protein. A D gene is named only where the DNA matches it firmly.

J: TRBJ2-7
D: .
V: TRBV9
CDR3: CASSPLLGSLGEQYF

J: TRBJ2-1
D: TRBD2
V: TRBV10-1
CDR3: CASSGGAGNEQFF

J: TRBJ2-1
D: TRBD1
V: TRBV19
CDR3: CASSIMRGGLNEQFF

J: TRBJ2-1
D: TRBD1
V: TRBV6-1
CDR3: CASPGQGSTRSYNEQFF

J: TRBJ2-1
D: TRBD2
V: TRBV12-3/TRBV12-4
CDR3: CASLREGPSGEQFF

J: TRBJ2-1
D: TRBD2
V: TRBV7-9
CDR3: CASSCPSGGGYNEQFF

J: TRBJ1-2
D: TRBD1
V: TRBV5-4
CDR3: CASSTRTGGFDGYTF

J: TRBJ2-3
D: .
V: TRBV3-1
CDR3: CASSQISLTTDTQYF

J: TRBJ2-3
D: .
V: TRBV7-6
CDR3: CASSAYSEGTDTQYF

J: TRBJ2-5
D: TRBD2
V: TRBV11-2
CDR3: CASSSTPGSGGETQYF

J: TRBJ2-1
D: TRBD2
V: TRBV9
CDR3: CASSVAGGPYNEQFF

J: TRBJ2-3
D: .
V: TRBV5-1
CDR3: CASSLYKLDPEYF

J: TRBJ1-1
D: .
V: TRBV12-3/TRBV12-4
CDR3: CASSLQGWDTEAFF

J: TRBJ1-3
D: .
V: TRBV28
CDR3: CASSFILRSPGNTIYF

J: TRBJ1-6
D: TRBD1
V: TRBV20-1
CDR3: CSAHERTGESSPLHF

J: TRBJ2-1
D: TRBD2
V: TRBV7-2
CDR3: CASSVTSGTYNEQFF